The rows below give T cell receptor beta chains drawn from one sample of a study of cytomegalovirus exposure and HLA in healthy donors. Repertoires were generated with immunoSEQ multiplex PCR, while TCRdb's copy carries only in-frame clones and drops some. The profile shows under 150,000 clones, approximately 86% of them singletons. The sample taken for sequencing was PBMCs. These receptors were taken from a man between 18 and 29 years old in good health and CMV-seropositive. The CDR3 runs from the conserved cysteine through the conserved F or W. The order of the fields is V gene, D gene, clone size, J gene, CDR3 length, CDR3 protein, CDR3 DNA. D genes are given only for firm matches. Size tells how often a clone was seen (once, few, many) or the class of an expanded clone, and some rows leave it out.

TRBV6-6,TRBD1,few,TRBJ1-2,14,CASSLLQGAGGYTF,TGTGCCAGCAGTTTATTACAGGGGGCCGGTGGCTACACCTTC
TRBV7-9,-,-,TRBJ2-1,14,CASSLGLASDEQFF,TGTGCCAGCAGCTTAGGCTTAGCCAGCGATGAGCAGTTCTTC
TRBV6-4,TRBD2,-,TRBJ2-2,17,CASSDSIAGTNTGELFF,TGTGCCAGCAGTGACTCCATAGCGGGGACGAACACCGGGGAGCTGTTTTTT
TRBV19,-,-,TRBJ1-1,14,CASSIRGLNTEAFF,TGTGCCAGTAGTATACGGGGGTTGAACACTGAAGCTTTCTTT
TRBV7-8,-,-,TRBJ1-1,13,CASTGGGNTEAFF,TGTGCCAGCACCGGGGGAGGGAACACTGAAGCTTTCTTT
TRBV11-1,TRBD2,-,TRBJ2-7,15,CASSRLAGGPYEQYF,TGTGCCAGCAGCCGATTAGCGGGAGGGCCCTACGAGCAGTACTTC
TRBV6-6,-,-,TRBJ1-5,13,CASGGNSNQPQHF,TGTGCCTCGGGTGGCAATAGCAATCAGCCCCAGCATTTT
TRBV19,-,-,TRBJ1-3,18,CASSSRQVLRSSGNTIYF,TGTGCCAGTAGTAGTCGACAGGTCCTTAGGTCTTCTGGAAACACCATATATTTT
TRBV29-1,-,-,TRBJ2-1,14,CSVVGLDRTNEQFF,TGCAGCGTTGTAGGATTAGACAGGACCAATGAGCAGTTCTTC
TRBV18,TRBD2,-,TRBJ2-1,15,CASSPASGGRSEQFF,TGTGCCAGCTCACCAGCTAGCGGGGGGCGTAGTGAGCAGTTCTTC
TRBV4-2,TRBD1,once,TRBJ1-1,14,CASSPGQGDTEAFF,TGTGCCAGCAGCCCCGGACAGGGTGACACTGAAGCTTTCTTT
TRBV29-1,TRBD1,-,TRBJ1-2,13,CSVNRGANYGYTF,TGCAGCGTCAACAGGGGGGCTAACTATGGCTACACCTTC
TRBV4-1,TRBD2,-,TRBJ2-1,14,CASSPGLVGNEQFF,TGCGCCAGCAGCCCGGGACTAGTGGGCAATGAGCAGTTCTTC
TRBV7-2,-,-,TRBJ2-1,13,CASSKRQLNEQFF,TGTGCCAGCAGCAAAAGACAGCTAAATGAGCAGTTCTTC
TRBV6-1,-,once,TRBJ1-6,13,CASSFSDNSPLHF,TGTGCCAGCAGTTTCAGCGATAATTCACCCCTCCACTTT
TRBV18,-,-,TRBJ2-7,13,CASSPAAAGEQYF,TGTGCCAGCTCACCAGCGGCTGCGGGTGAGCAGTACTTC
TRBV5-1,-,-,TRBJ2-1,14,CASSLEGTYNEQFF,TGCGCCAGCAGCTTAGAGGGAACCTACAATGAGCAGTTCTTC
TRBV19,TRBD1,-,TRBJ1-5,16,CASSIRGQGRNQPQHF,TGTGCCAGTAGTATAAGGGGACAGGGTAGAAATCAGCCCCAGCATTTT
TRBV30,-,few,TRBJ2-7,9,CAWSGEQYF,TGTGCCTGGTCGGGTGAGCAGTACTTC
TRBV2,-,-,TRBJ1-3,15,CASSDGVLVGNTIYF,TGTGCCAGCAGTGATGGAGTACTGGTAGGAAACACCATATATTTT
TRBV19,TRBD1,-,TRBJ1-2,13,CASLDRGRSGYTF,TGTGCCAGTCTAGACAGGGGGCGGAGTGGCTACACCTTC
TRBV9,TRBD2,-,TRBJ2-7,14,CASSVGGGVDEQYF,TGTGCCAGCAGCGTAGGGGGAGGGGTTGACGAGCAGTACTTC
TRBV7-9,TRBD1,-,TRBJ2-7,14,CASSNRDSSYEQYF,TGTGCCAGCAGCAACCGGGACAGCTCCTACGAGCAGTACTTC
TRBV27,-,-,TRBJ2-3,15,CASSLGLAGGNTQYF,TGTGCCAGCAGTTTAGGATTAGCCGGCGGGAATACGCAGTATTTT
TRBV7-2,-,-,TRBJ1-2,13,CASSRDFNYGYTF,TGTGCCAGCAGCAGGGACTTTAACTATGGCTACACCTTC
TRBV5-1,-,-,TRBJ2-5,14,CASSQDSPKETQYF,TGCGCCAGCAGCCAGGACAGCCCCAAAGAGACCCAGTACTTC
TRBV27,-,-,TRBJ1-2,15,CASRRLGQANYGYTF,TGTGCCAGCCGCAGACTAGGCCAAGCTAACTATGGCTACACCTTC
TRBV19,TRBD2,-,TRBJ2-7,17,CASSITSGRTRTYEQYF,TGTGCCAGTAGTATCACTAGCGGGAGGACTAGGACCTACGAGCAGTACTTC
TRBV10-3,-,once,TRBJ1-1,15,CAISHSTDLNTEAFF,TGTGCCATCAGCCACTCGACAGATTTGAACACTGAAGCTTTCTTT
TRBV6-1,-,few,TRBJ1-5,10,CASSDLGQHF,TGTGCCAGCAGTGATCTCGGCCAGCATTTT
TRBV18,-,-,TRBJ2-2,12,CALRGAHRELFF,TGTGCCCTCCGGGGGGCCCACCGGGAGCTGTTTTTT
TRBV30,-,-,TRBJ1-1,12,CAWRTGWTEAFF,TGTGCCTGGAGGACAGGCTGGACTGAAGCTTTCTTT
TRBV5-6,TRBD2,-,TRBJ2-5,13,CASRRGGWETQYF,TGTGCCAGCAGACGGGGGGGCTGGGAGACCCAGTACTTC
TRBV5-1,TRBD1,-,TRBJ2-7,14,CASSLRQGTYEQYF,TGCGCCAGCAGCTTGAGACAGGGGACTTACGAGCAGTACTTC
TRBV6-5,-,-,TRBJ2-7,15,CASSYRAGDGYEQYF,TGTGCCAGCAGTTACAGGGCAGGGGATGGCTACGAGCAGTACTTC
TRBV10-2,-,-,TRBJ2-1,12,CASRQPQREQFF,TGCGCCAGCAGGCAACCGCAGCGTGAGCAGTTCTTC
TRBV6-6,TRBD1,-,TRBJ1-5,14,CASSSRDSNQPQHF,TGTGCCAGCAGCTCCCGGGACAGTAATCAGCCCCAGCATTTT
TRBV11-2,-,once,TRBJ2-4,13,CASSPGQKNIQYF,TGTGCCAGCAGCCCAGGACAGAAAAACATTCAGTACTTC
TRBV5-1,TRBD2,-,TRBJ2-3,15,CASKWSGRAGDTQYF,TGCGCCAGCAAGTGGAGCGGGAGGGCCGGAGATACGCAGTATTTT
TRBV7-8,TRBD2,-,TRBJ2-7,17,CASSLGRGLAGIDEQYF,TGTGCCAGCAGCTTAGGACGGGGACTAGCGGGAATAGACGAGCAGTACTTC
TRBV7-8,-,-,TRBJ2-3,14,CASSLEAGTDTQYF,TGTGCCAGCAGCTTAGAAGCGGGCACAGATACGCAGTATTTT
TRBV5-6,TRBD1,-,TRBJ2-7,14,CASTKTGGGYEQYF,TGTGCCAGCACCAAGACAGGGGGCGGTTACGAGCAGTACTTC
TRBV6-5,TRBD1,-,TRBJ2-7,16,CASSYTPRTGSYEQYF,TGTGCCAGCAGTTACACCCCCAGGACAGGATCCTACGAGCAGTACTTC
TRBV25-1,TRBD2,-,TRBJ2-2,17,CASSEAFGGRNTGELFF,TGTGCCAGCAGTGAGGCCTTTGGCGGGAGGAACACCGGGGAGCTGTTTTTT
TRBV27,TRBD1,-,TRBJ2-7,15,CASSLYGQGLDEQYF,TGTGCCAGCAGTTTATACGGACAGGGGTTGGACGAGCAGTACTTC
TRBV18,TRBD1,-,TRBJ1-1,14,CASTRQGANTEAFF,TGTGCCAGCACCCGACAGGGGGCGAACACTGAAGCTTTCTTT
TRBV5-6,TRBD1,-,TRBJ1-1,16,CASSTRYRGMNTEAFF,TGTGCCAGCAGCACACGGTACAGGGGTATGAACACTGAAGCTTTCTTT
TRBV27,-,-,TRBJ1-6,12,CASSPYNSPLHF,TGTGCCAGCAGTCCTTATAATTCACCCCTCCACTTT
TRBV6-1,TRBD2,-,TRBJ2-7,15,CASPPGVAGSYEQYF,TGTGCCAGTCCACCCGGGGTAGCGGGGTCCTACGAGCAGTACTTC
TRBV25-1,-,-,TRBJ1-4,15,CASSEELGAGEKLFF,TGTGCCAGCAGTGAAGAACTGGGGGCTGGTGAAAAACTGTTTTTT
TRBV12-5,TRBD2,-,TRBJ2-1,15,CASGLVRPSGVDLFF,TGTGCTAGTGGTTTGGTACGCCCTAGCGGGGTGGATTTGTTCTTC
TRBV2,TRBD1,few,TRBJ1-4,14,CASSVDRGGMGLFF,TGTGCCAGCAGTGTGGACAGGGGGGGCATGGGTCTGTTTTTT
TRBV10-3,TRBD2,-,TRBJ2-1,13,CAISEGTTVSQFF,TGTGCCATCAGTGAGGGGACTACCGTGTCCCAGTTCTTC
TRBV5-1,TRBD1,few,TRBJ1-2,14,CASSPGQGTYGYTF,TGCGCCAGCAGCCCTGGACAGGGGACCTATGGCTACACCTTC
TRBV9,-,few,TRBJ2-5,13,CASSVLGAETQYF,TGTGCCAGCAGCGTTTTGGGAGCGGAGACCCAGTACTTC